Described below is a single TCR beta chain sequence and its context. Participants were placed into cohorts based on the clinical history they reported. These data belong to a study of blood T cell repertoires in COVID-19. Study-level information: T cells, B-cell-depleted T cells, or PBMCs provided the cDNA or gDNA that served as material.

Per the authors' pipeline: From reference gene primer amplification, estimates of nucleated cell counts were derived. Produced via immunoSEQ multiplex PCR; TCRdb's table is partial and in-frame only. V and J calls plus clone size are reproduced from that table; the DNA served to infer D and trimming. The table lists 250,000 to 400,000 clones, approximately 89% of them singletons, with over 4% in the top ten. Germline lookup yields CDR1 LGHDT and CDR2 YNNKEL (reference sequence). J gave up 6 bases and V 6 bases, and 3 bases lay outside the gene matches. This CDR3 has 14 amino acids. This sequence was found in a woman aged 30 to 39 who had recovered from COVID-19. What was sequenced was PBMCs or T cells enriched from blood (not recorded which). The rearrangement joins TRBV3-1 (or the pseudogene TRBV3-2) to TRBJ2-3; TRBD2 matches 13 bases. The CDR3 spells CASRLAGGPDTQYF. In DNA, the CDR3 is TGTGCCAGCAGACTAGCGGGGGGGCCGGATACGCAGTATTTT.